This TCR beta chain was documented in a study of blood T cells in healthy people across ages. To note about this clonotype: The antigen remains unidentified.

The CDR3 is 12 amino acids. Germline CDR1 is LGHDT and CDR2 is YNNKEL (reference sequence). V was clipped by 5 bases and J by 5 bases, with 9 bases between them. A second PCR, run for roughly 7 to 12 cycles, used a sample-barcoded 5' primer plus a J-beta primer mix. Tags on each cDNA molecule came from a template-switch adaptor with 12 random nucleotides. MiXCR was run by TCRdb on the 5' RACE reads, yielding one entry per CDR3 protein. The repertoire holds around 1,800,000 distinct CDR3 sequences, with around 42% as singletons. Study outcomes and limitations: Investigators treated diversity estimates from one million T cells as underestimates. Unsorted PBMCs ruled out conclusive naive versus antigen-experienced comparison. Donors of long life had a larger count of naive CD4+ cells and greater diversity than aged donors.

The genes are TRBV3-1 and TRBJ2-5; the D gene is possibly TRBD1 (5 bases). Sequencing used blood. The receptor was derived from a human donor in good health. The CDR3 DNA is TGTGCCAGCAGCAGACAGTGGGAGACCCAGTACTTC. The encoded protein is CASSRQWETQYF.